This is a list of T cell receptor beta chains from one sample in a study of siplizumab effects on memory and regulatory T cells. Method: immunoSEQ multiplex PCR; TCRdb's copy keeps in-frame clones and lacks some. The sample lists fewer than 70,000 clones, 80% to 90% occurring once. Sequencing used Tregs sorted from blood. The source of these receptors is a human donor in good health. Both conserved end residues are part of each CDR3. The D gene is left open where the match is weak. Clone size is given for some rows only: seen once, a few or many times, or a class if the clone is expanded.

-	TRBD1	TRBV27	TRBJ2-7	CASSRDSAFSYEQYF	TGTGCCAGCAGTCGGGACAGTGCCTTCTCCTACGAGCAGTACTTC
-	-	TRBV7-9	TRBJ2-5	CASRPGRLFEETQYF	TGTGCCAGCAGGCCGGGACGGCTATTTGAAGAGACCCAGTACTTC
-	TRBD1	TRBV5-1	TRBJ2-1	CASSLQTGGNEQFF	TGCGCCAGCAGCTTACAGACAGGGGGGAATGAGCAGTTCTTC
-	TRBD1	TRBV7-9	TRBJ1-5	CASSFGTVRGGSNQPQHF	TGTGCCAGCAGCTTTGGGACAGTAAGGGGCGGGAGCAATCAGCCCCAGCATTTT
-	-	TRBV28	TRBJ1-2	CASTPGGQSYGYTF	TGTGCCAGCACCCCCGGCGGACAGTCCTATGGCTACACCTTC
once	-	TRBV6-7	TRBJ2-2	CASSYPEDGKDDTGELFF	TGTGCCAGCAGTTACCCAGAGGATGGAAAGGACGACACCGGGGAGCTGTTTTTT
-	-	TRBV7-2	TRBJ1-1	CASSLVRGGTLNTEAFF	TGTGCCAGCAGCTTAGTCCGGGGTGGGACCCTGAACACTGAAGCTTTCTTT
-	-	TRBV28	TRBJ1-2	CASSLKAVYGYTF	TGTGCCAGCAGTTTAAAGGCAGTCTATGGCTACACCTTC
-	-	TRBV18	TRBJ2-7	CASSPHRAYEQYF	TGTGCCAGCTCACCACACAGGGCATACGAGCAGTACTTC
once	-	TRBV7-9	TRBJ2-1	CASSLELRGHNEQFF	TGTGCCAGCAGCTTAGAGTTGCGGGGCCACAATGAGCAGTTCTTC
-	-	TRBV27	TRBJ2-7	CASSPLNGAYEQYF	TGTGCCAGCAGTCCCCTCAACGGGGCCTACGAGCAGTACTTC
-	TRBD1	TRBV28	TRBJ1-2	CASRKGQEIYGYTF	TGTGCCAGCAGGAAGGGACAGGAGATTTATGGCTACACCTTC
-	-	TRBV7-2	TRBJ2-3	CASSLGAGFGDTQYF	TGTGCCAGCAGCTTAGGAGCGGGCTTTGGGGATACGCAGTATTTT
-	TRBD1	TRBV7-9	TRBJ2-4	CASSLTQGERGQNIQYF	TGTGCCAGCAGCTTGACCCAGGGGGAACGGGGTCAAAACATTCAGTACTTC
-	TRBD1	TRBV5-4	TRBJ2-7	CASSSTGRNEQYF	TGTGCCAGCAGCTCGACAGGGCGGAACGAGCAGTACTTC
-	-	TRBV27	TRBJ1-2	CASSLYRQLGGYTF	TGTGCCAGCAGTTTATATCGGCAGCTAGGCGGCTACACCTTC
-	-	TRBV7-6	TRBJ1-1	CASSLVSLLNTEAFF	TGTGCCAGCAGCTTAGTAAGTCTCTTGAACACTGAAGCTTTCTTT
-	-	TRBV7-9	TRBJ1-2	CASSRQPSNYGYTF	TGTGCCAGCAGCAGACAGCCGTCTAACTATGGCTACACCTTC
-	-	TRBV30	TRBJ2-2	CAWSNRVNTGELFF	TGTGCCTGGAGTAACAGGGTAAACACCGGGGAGCTGTTTTTT
-	-	TRBV9	TRBJ1-2	CASSVATASYGYTF	TGTGCCAGCAGCGTAGCTACCGCCAGCTATGGCTACACCTTC
-	-	TRBV11-3	TRBJ2-2	CASKYTGTGELFF	TGTGCCAGCAAATATACAGGGACCGGGGAGCTGTTTTTT
-	-	TRBV9	TRBJ2-1	CASSVAGSRSYNEQFF	TGTGCCAGCAGCGTAGCCGGGAGTAGATCCTACAATGAGCAGTTCTTC
-	-	TRBV6-1	TRBJ2-5	CASVRGTGETQYF	TGTGCCAGCGTACGCGGGACCGGAGAGACCCAGTACTTC
once	TRBD2	TRBV7-3	TRBJ2-2	CASRGVANTGELFF	TGTGCCAGCCGGGGGGTTGCGAACACCGGGGAGCTGTTTTTT
-	-	TRBV19	TRBJ1-1	CASRGWLEAFF	TGTGCCAGTAGGGGATGGTTGGAAGCTTTCTTT
-	-	TRBV29-1	TRBJ2-7	CSVEDLATYEQYF	TGCAGCGTTGAAGACCTCGCAACCTACGAGCAGTACTTC
-	-	TRBV6-1	TRBJ1-6	CASSESRFYNSPLHF	TGTGCCAGCAGTGAATCGCGATTCTATAATTCACCCCTCCACTTT
-	TRBD1	TRBV5-1	TRBJ2-7	CASSPSRDRDEQYF	TGCGCCAGCAGCCCGTCCCGGGACAGGGACGAGCAGTACTTC
-	-	TRBV7-9	TRBJ1-2	CASSLIKGQGYGYTF	TGTGCCAGCAGTTTAATCAAGGGGCAGGGGTATGGCTACACCTTC
-	-	TRBV15	TRBJ1-2	CATSRGRGYYGYTF	TGTGCCACCAGCAGAGGGCGGGGATACTATGGCTACACCTTC